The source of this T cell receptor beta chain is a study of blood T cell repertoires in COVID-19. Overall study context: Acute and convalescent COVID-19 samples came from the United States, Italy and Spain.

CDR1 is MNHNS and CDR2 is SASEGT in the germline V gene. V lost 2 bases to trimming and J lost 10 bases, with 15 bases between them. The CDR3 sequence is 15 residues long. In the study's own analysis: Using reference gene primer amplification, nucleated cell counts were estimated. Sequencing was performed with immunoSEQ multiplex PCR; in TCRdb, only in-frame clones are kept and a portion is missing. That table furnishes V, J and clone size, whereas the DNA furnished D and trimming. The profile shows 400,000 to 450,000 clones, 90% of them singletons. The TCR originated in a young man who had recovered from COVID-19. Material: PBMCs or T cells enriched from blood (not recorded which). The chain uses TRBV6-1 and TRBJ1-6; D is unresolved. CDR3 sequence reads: CASSESRAPGSPLHF. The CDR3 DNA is TGTGCCAGCAGTGAATCGAGGGCCCCGGGATCACCCCTCCACTTT.